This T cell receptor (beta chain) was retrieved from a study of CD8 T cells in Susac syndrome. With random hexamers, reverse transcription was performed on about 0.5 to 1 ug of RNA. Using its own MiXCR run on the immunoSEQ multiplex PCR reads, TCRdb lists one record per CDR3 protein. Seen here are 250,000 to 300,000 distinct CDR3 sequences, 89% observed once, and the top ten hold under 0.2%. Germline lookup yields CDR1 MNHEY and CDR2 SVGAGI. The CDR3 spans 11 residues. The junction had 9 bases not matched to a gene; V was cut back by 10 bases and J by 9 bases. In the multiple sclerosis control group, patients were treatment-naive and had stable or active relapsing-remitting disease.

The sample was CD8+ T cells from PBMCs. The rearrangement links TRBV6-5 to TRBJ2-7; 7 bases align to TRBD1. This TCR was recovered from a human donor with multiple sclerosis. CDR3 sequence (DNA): TGTGCCACCTGGACAGGATTCGGGCAGTACTTC. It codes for CATWTGFGQYF.